The 13 T cell receptor beta chains presented below share a single source sample, sequenced in a study of T cells in Graves' hyperthyroidism and ophthalmopathy. RNA transcripts were the template for amplifying TCR beta CDR3 regions. Using the HTBI primer set, a first-round RT-PCR was run on the TCR CDR3. TCRdb itself ran the multiplex PCR reads through MiXCR, one entry per CDR3 protein. The sample lists about 380,000 distinct CDR3 sequences, about 18% seen once, with 40% in the top ten. Sequencing input: blood. Source of these receptors: a young man with Graves' ophthalmopathy.

This clonotype showed up many times. The gene calls are TRBV7-8 and TRBJ1-2; possibly TRBD1 for D (5 bases). The germline gives CDR1 SGHVS, CDR2 FQNEAQ. This CDR3 has 12 amino acids. Trimming shortened V by 5 bases and J by 9 bases, and 13 bases separated the two germline ends. This chain's CDR3 is CASSPWDGSYTF. In DNA, the CDR3 is TGTGCCAGCAGCCCCTGGGACGGTAGCTACACCTTC.

As for this clonotype: A much larger clone is a single base away; this may be a read error. This chain joins TRBV10-2 and TRBJ2-1; TRBD1 might be the D (7 bases). The DNA matches TRBJ2-7 better at its end, which makes the J call doubtful. The germline V gene has CDR1 WSHSY and CDR2 SAAADI. CDR3 size: 14 residues. CDR3 coding DNA: TGCGCCAGCGCGCCCAGGGGGGCCAATAATGAGCAGTACTTC. This encodes CASAPRGANNEQYF.

The V call is TRBV6-6, the J call TRBJ1-1; 7 nucleotides align to TRBD1. V trimming: 0 bases; J trimming: 5 bases; junction bases outside the gene matches: 6. The CDR3 has 15 residues. Germline V gene sequence: CDR1 MNHNY, CDR2 SVGAGI (reference sequence). In nucleotides, the CDR3 is TGTGCCAGCAGTTACTCGAAGACAGGGTTGACTGAAGCTTTCTTT. It is translated as CASSYSKTGLTEAFF.

The table lists this clonotype with many counts. The V gene is TRBV12-3 or TRBV12-4, the J gene TRBJ2-7; D perhaps matches TRBD2 (5 bases). Trimming cost V 3 bases and J 3 bases, with 15 bases left between them. CDR3 length equals 15 residues. The CDR3 DNA is TGTGCCAGCAGTTTTGGAGCGGAGGATTTCTACGAGCAGTACTTC. Translating it yields CASSFGAEDFYEQYF.

This clonotype has at least ten counts. The CDR3 sequence: CARASNTEAFF. CDR3 DNA: TGTGCCAGGGCCTCTAACACTGAAGCTTTCTTT. This chain joins TRBV2 and TRBJ1-1; no definite D call. Between the trimmed V and J ends, which lost 9 bases and 2 bases, there was a span of 7 bases. Germline V gives CDR1 SNHLY, CDR2 FYNNEI. The CDR3 has 11 amino acids.

This clonotype was counted at least ten times. The chain has TRBV11-1 and TRBJ1-5, with TRBD1 matching 10 bases. V was clipped by 5 bases and J by 7 bases; unmatched bases: 8. Germline CDR1 SGHAT, CDR2 FQDESV (reference sequence). This CDR3 has 15 residues. The CDR3 DNA reads as TGTGCCAGCAGCCCCGACAGGGGGCCTGGGCAGCCCCAGCATTTT. Its protein is CASSPDRGPGQPQHF. Full variable domain (missing parts from reference TRBV11-1 and TRBJ1-5): EAEVAQSPRYKITEKSQAVAFWCDPISGHATLYWYRQILGQGPELLVQFQDESVVDDSQLPKDRFSAERLKGVDSTLKIQPAELGDSAMYLCASSPDRGPGQPQHFGDGTRLSIL.

Comments on this clonotype: A clone one base away is much larger, so this may be a read error. The J gene is TRBJ1-2, the V gene TRBV2, with 12 positions matching TRBD1. CDR1 is SNHLY and CDR2 is FYNNEI in the germline V gene. This CDR3 is built from 13 residues. V dropped 7 bases and J dropped 8; count of bases not matched to a gene: 5. The chain's CDR3 is CASNGTGGSGYTF. The CDR3 coding sequence is TGTGCCAGCAATGGGACAGGGGGCAGCGGCTACACCTTC.

This clonotype has a handful of counts. The chain is built from TRBV28 and TRBJ1-6; possible D gene TRBD1, 6 bases. The CDR3 has 15 amino acids. V was cut by 7 bases and J by 4 bases, with 14 bases left in between. CDR1 MDHEN and CDR2 SYDVKM come from the germline V gene. The CDR3 here is CASTGGLTYNSPLHF. CDR3 nucleotide sequence: TGTGCCAGCACCGGGGGCCTGACTTATAATTCACCCCTCCACTTT.

This clonotype was picked up many times. The chain joins TRBV3-1 to TRBJ1-4; no clear D gene. V was clipped by 6 bases and J by 5 bases, with 7 bases between them. CDR1 LGHDT and CDR2 YNNKEL come from the germline V gene (reference sequence). The CDR3 extends over 12 amino acids. The chain's CDR3 is CASSSGNEKLFF. CDR3 in DNA: TGTGCCAGCAGTTCCGGGAATGAAAAACTGTTTTTT. Based on the CDR3 plus reference TRBV3-1 and TRBJ1-4, the full variable domain is DTAVSQTPKYLVTQMGNDKSIKCEQNLGHDTMYWYKQDSKKFLKIMFSYNNKELIINETVPNRFSPKSPDKAHLNLHINSLELGDSAVYFCASSSGNEKLFFGSGTQLSVL.

This clonotype was observed a few times. The J gene is TRBJ2-7, the V gene TRBV29-1; TRBD2 might be the D (6 bases). With 1 base removed from V and 2 bases from J, the gap between germline ends came to 15 bases. CDR1 and CDR2 (germline): SQVTM, ANQGSEA. This CDR3 comprises 15 residues. CDR3 sequence reads: CSVEGPPGLPYEQYF. The CDR3 DNA sequence: TGCAGCGTTGAAGGTCCCCCGGGACTCCCCTACGAGCAGTACTTC.

The chain employs TRBV20-1 and TRBJ1-5; 9 nucleotides align to TRBD1. The CDR3 is 14 amino acids. Losses at the gene ends were 6 bases for V and 5 bases for J; bases not matched to a gene: 8. Germline-derived CDR1 and CDR2 are DFQATT and SNEGSKA (reference sequence). The CDR3 sequence: CSATGTGLHQPQHF. CDR3 DNA sequence: TGCAGTGCCACCGGGACAGGGCTTCATCAGCCCCAGCATTTT.

A few counts support this clonotype. This chain uses TRBV6-5 with TRBJ1-1; maybe TRBD1 (5 bases). The CDR3 spans 15 residues. CDR1 is MNHEY and CDR2 is SVGAGI in the germline V gene. Trimming took off 0 bases at V and 5 bases at J, with 13 bases between the two ends. CDR3 protein: CASSYSYQGSTEAFF. The CDR3 bases are TGTGCCAGCAGTTACTCGTATCAGGGCTCGACTGAAGCTTTCTTT.

This clonotype has just a few counts. The chain links TRBV4-1 to TRBJ2-5, with D maybe TRBD2 (5 bases). CDR1 is MGHRA, CDR2 YSYEKL, per germline. Between the trimmed V and J ends, which lost 1 base and 2 bases, there was a span of 11 bases. The CDR3 has 15 amino acids. The CDR3 DNA sequence: TGCGCCAGCAGCCAAGTCGTCGGGATTCAAGAGACCCAGTACTTC. As protein: CASSQVVGIQETQYF.